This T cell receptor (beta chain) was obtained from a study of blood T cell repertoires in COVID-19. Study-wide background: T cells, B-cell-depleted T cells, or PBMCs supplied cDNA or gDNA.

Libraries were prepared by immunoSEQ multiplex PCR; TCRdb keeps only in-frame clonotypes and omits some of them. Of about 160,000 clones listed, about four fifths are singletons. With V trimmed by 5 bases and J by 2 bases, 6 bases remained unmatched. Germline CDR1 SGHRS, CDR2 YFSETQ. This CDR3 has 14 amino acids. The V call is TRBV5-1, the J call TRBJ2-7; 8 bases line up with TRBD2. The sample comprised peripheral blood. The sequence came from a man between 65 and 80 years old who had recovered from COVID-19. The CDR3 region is CASRLTSDTYEQYF. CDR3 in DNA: TGCGCCAGCAGACTGACTAGCGACACCTACGAGCAGTACTTC.